This TCR beta chain was captured by sequencing in a study of beta chain features in type 1 diabetes listed by TCRdb under 2018. In the study overall: Mean age, gender distribution, total cell number and subset yield did not differ between patients and healthy donors. A total of some 100,000,000 sorted cells were examined across all samples, and a strong correlation was observed between cell number per subset and RNA yield. The study compared TCRB repertoires of sorted circulating CD4+ T cell subsets between recently diagnosed type 1 diabetes patients and matched healthy donors. Whereas all 30 or so donors provided naive and central memory subsets, regulatory and stem cell-like memory subsets were isolated from just 8 patients and about eight healthy donors. The research as a whole found: The naive, central memory and regulatory TCRB repertoires appeared to resemble one another more closely among patients than among healthy donors. Fewer insertions and more nucleotide deletions at VDJ recombination sites were observed in patients with type 1 diabetes, implying thymic rearrangement abnormalities. HLA sub-analyses involved small numbers of individuals, so any influence of HLA type on TCRB rearrangement remained unresolved. Sequencing cDNA rather than genomic DNA could over-represent highly expressing activated cells, although activation and CD3 levels did not differ between groups. Shorter templates might have been favored by PCR, but patient and control samples were amplified and corrected together, so both groups would have been affected equally by any skew. A moderate but significant shortening of TCRB CDR3 length was observed in type 1 diabetes patients in all four CD4+ subsets.

The germline V gene encodes CDR1 SGHVS and CDR2 FNYEAQ. The CDR3 contains 13 residues, cysteine and phenylalanine counted. Here the CDR3 DNA is all that survives: 39 bases in frame from base 1. V is reduced by 6 bases and J by 3 bases, leaving a spacing of 11 bases between them. A single peripheral blood draw of about 116 mL on average was collected from each donor into heparinised tubes. Naive, central memory, regulatory and stem cell-like memory CD4+ T cells were sorted on a BD FACSAria II using a panel including CD45RO, CCR7, CD25, CD127, CD95 and CD27. All sorted populations exceeded 95% purity. PBMCs were isolated immediately by Lymphoprep density gradient centrifugation and stained directly without culture. So that batch effects would be minimized, each experiment stained and sorted samples in pairs, pairing one healthy donor with one patient. This clone came up a few times. What antigen it recognizes has not been identified. The input lacks base qualities; no much larger clone sits a single base away.

The High Capacity cDNA Reverse Transcription Kit was used to reverse transcribe all of the isolated RNA, meaning that expressed TCRB transcripts were what got sequenced. Deep immunoSEQ sequencing was applied to naive, central memory and regulatory T cell samples, giving an average of roughly 3.5 million total reads per sample. Sorted cells were lysed in RLT buffer, and RNA was extracted using DNase-treated RNeasy Micro or Mini kits according to cell number. Each cell subset was processed separately to prevent cross-contamination, with patient and healthy donor samples processed together. TCRB sequences were amplified from cDNA with the immunoSEQ multiplex PCR, producing 87-bp fragments spanning the CDR3 region. Sequencing of the amplicons was done on the Illumina HiSeq platform. The original pipeline was this. PCR bias was corrected computationally using synthetic template baselines, and reads within Hamming distance 2 were collapsed, with unmergeable singletons discarded. Reads were aligned to IMGT to assign V, D and J genes, CDR3 length, and insertions or deletions at six rearrangement sites. Within each subset, clonotype counts were normalized to sorted cell number, and only after that were true diversity and Gini coefficients computed with the tcR R package. Repertoire sharing was quantified using the overlap coefficient calculated on TCRB nucleotide sequences. Here the immuneACCESS table is served through TCRdb, limited to in-frame sequences with V and J called. Missing clones are a known gap in these copies; in checked studies unresolved V genes cover under half, and the rest lacks a known reason. That table furnishes V, J and clone size, whereas the DNA furnished D and trimming. Counted in this sample were 100,000 to 150,000 clones; roughly 10% of them appeared once. The ten largest make up roughly 0.75% of the sample.

The sequence was obtained from a man aged 25-40 years with type 1 diabetes. The rearranged segments are TRBV7-6 and TRBJ2-5, with no confident D gene call. Sequenced material: central memory CD4+ T cells from blood. The DNA sequence is TGTGCCAGCAGTCTAATGGTGGAAGAGACCCAGTACTTC. Its product reads: CASSLMVEETQYF.